The entry that follows covers one TCR beta chain sequence. The CDR3 is made up of 16 amino acids. The V segment lost 3 bases and the J segment 0 bases; nucleotides outside the gene matches: 3. Germline V gene lookup returns CDR1 SGHTA and CDR2 FQGTGA. These data belong to a study of control samples from healthy donors and cancer patients. The assay was immunoSEQ multiplex PCR, and TCRdb's table has in-frame clones only and misses some. Here the sample spans just over 150,000 clones, approximately 90% being singletons. Sequenced material: blood. The chain has TRBV7-3 and TRBJ2-2; 8 positions match TRBD2. The sequence was collected from a young man in good health. This chain's CDR3 is CASSLGGLANTGELFF. The CDR3 region has the DNA TGTGCCAGCAGCTTGGGGGGACTAGCGAACACCGGGGAGCTGTTTTTT.